This T cell receptor beta chain was profiled in a study of blood T cells in healthy people across ages. Study details: When template switching was applied, about one barcoded beta molecule was captured per two T cells.

The CDR3 has 14 amino acids. V was pared by 5 bases and J by 6 bases, with 8 bases of the junction left unmatched. Germline-derived CDR1 and CDR2 are MGHRA and YSYEKL. Through a sample-barcoded 5' primer and a J-beta primer mix, a second PCR was run for about 7 to 12 cycles. TCRdb ran MiXCR on the 5' RACE reads and lists one entry per CDR3 protein. The sample includes hundreds of thousands of distinct CDR3 sequences, over 40% of them seen just once. This clonotype was seen at least ten times. Its antigen is still unknown. General study points: Diversity of TCR beta per million T cells declined in a roughly linear way with age.

This sequence was found in an elderly woman in good health. Sequencing was performed on blood. This chain uses TRBV4-1 with TRBJ2-3; the match to TRBD2 covers 7 bases. CDR3 in amino acids: CASSGTPGGDTQYF. DNA of the CDR3: TGCGCCAGCAGCGGGACTCCCGGGGGGGATACGCAGTATTTT.